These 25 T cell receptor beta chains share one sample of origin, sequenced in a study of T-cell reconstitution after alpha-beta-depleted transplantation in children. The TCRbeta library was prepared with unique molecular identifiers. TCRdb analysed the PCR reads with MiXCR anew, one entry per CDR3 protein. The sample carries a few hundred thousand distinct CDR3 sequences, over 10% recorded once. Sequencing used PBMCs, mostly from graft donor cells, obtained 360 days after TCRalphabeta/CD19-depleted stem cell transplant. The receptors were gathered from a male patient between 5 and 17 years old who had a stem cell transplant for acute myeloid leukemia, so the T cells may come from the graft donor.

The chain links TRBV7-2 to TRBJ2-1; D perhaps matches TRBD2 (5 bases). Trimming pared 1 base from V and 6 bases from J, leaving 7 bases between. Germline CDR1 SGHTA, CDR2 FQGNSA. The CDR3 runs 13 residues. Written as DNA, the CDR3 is TGTGCCAGCAGCTTAGAGCGGCTCAATGAGCAGTTCTTC. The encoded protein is CASSLERLNEQFF. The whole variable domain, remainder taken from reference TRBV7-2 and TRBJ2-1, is GAGVSQSPSNKVTEKGKDVELRCDPISGHTALYWYRQSLGQGLEFLIYFQGNSAPDKSGLPSDRFSAERTGGSVSTLTIQRTQQEDSAVYLCASSLERLNEQFFGPGTRLTVL.

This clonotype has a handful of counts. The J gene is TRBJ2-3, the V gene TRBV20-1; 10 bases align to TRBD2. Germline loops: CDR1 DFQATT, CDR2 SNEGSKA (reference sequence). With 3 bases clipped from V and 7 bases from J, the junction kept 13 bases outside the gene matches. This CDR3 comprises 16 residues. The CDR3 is CSASGGAGGPSYTQYF. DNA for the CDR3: TGCAGTGCTAGTGGAGGAGCGGGAGGGCCCTCATATACGCAGTATTTT.

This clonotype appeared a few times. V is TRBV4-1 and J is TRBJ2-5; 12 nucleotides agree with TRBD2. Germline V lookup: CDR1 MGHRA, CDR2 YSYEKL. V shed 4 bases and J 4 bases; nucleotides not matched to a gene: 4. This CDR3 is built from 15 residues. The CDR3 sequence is CASSRTSGKGETQYF. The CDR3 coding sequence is TGCGCCAGCAGCCGGACTAGCGGGAAAGGAGAGACCCAGTACTTC.

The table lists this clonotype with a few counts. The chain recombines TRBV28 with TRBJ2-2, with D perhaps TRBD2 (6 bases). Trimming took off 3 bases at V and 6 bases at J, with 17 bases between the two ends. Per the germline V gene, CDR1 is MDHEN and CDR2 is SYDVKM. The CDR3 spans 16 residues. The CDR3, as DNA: TGTGCCAGCAGTTTGGTGGGGTGGGAGGTCGCCGGGGAGCTGTTTTTT. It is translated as CASSLVGWEVAGELFF. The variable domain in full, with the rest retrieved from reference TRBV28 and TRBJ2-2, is DVKVTQSSRYLVKRTGEKVFLECVQDMDHENMFWYRQDPGLGLRLIYFSYDVKMKEKGDIPEGYSVSREKKERFSLILESASTNQTSMYLCASSLVGWEVAGELFFGEGSRLTVL.

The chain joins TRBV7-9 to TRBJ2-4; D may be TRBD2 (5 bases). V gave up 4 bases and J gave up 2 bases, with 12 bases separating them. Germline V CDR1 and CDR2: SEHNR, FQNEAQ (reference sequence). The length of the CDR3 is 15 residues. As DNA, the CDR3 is TGTGCCAGCAGCTCCGAGGGCACTACCAAAAACATTCAGTACTTC. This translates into CASSSEGTTKNIQYF.

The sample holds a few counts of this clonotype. The CDR3 coding sequence is TGCGCCAGCAGCTTTTCAGGGTTGATGACTGAAGCTTTCTTT. It codes for CASSFSGLMTEAFF. The V and J genes are TRBV5-1 and TRBJ1-1; maybe TRBD1 (5 bases). Trimming removed 2 bases from V and 5 bases from J, with 13 bases in between. There are 14 residues in the CDR3. Germline CDR1 SGHRS, CDR2 YFSETQ.

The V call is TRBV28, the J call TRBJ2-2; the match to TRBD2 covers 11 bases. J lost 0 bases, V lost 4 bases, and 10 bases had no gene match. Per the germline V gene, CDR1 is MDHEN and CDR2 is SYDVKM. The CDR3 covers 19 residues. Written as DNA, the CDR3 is TGTGCCAGCAGTTCCCCGGGGATAGCGGGAGGGCCGAACACCGGGGAGCTGTTTTTT. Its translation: CASSSPGIAGGPNTGELFF.

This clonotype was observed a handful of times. CDR3 DNA: TGCAGTGCTAGAGATCGGCGCCTACTAGCGGGAGTGGACAATGAGCAGTTCTTC. Its protein is CSARDRRLLAGVDNEQFF. V gene TRBV20-1 combines with J gene TRBJ2-1; 11 bases match TRBD2. CDR3 length: 18 residues. Germline CDR1 DFQATT, CDR2 SNEGSKA (reference sequence). The V segment lost 0 bases and the J segment 5 bases; nucleotides outside the gene matches: 12.

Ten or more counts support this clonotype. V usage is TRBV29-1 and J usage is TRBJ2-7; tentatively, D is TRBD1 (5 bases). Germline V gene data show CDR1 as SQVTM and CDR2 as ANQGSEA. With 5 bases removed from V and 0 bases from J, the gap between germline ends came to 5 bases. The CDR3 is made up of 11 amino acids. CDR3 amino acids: CSVQGSYEQYF. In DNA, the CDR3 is TGCAGCGTTCAGGGCTCCTACGAGCAGTACTTC.

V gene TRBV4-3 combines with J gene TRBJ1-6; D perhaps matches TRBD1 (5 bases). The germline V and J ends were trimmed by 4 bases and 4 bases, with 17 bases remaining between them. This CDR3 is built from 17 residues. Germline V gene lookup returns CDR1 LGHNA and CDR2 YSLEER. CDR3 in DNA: TGCGCCAGCAGCCCCAGGGCGGGCGCAGGGTATAATTCACCCCTCCACTTT. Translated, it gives CASSPRAGAGYNSPLHF.

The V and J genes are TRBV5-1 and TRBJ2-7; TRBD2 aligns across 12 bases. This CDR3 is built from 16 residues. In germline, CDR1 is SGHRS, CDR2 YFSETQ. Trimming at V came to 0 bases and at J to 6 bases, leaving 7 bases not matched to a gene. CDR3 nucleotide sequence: TGCGCCAGCAGCTTGGAACTAGCGGGAGGCCAGGGCGAGCAGTACTTC. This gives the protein CASSLELAGGQGEQYF.

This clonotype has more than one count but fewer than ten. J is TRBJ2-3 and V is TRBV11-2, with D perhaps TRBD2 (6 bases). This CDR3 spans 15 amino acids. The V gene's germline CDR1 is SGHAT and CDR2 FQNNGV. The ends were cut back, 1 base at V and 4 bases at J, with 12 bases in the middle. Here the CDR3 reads CASSLVAVGPDTQYF. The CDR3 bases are TGTGCCAGCAGCTTAGTAGCGGTGGGGCCAGATACGCAGTATTTT.

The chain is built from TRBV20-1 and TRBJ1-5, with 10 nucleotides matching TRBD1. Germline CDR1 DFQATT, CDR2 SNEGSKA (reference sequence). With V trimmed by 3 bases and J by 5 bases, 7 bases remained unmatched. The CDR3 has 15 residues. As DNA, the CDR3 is TGCAGTGCTAGGGAAGACAGGGGGCGGGATCAGCCCCAGCATTTT. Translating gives CSAREDRGRDQPQHF.

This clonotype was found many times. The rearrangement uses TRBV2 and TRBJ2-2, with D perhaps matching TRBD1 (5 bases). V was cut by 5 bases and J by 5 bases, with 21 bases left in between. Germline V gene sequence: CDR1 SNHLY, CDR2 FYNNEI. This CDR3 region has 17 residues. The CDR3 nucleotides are TGTGCCAGCAGTCCACCGAACCAGGGTCGAAGGACCGGGGAGCTGTTTTTT. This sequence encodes CASSPPNQGRRTGELFF.

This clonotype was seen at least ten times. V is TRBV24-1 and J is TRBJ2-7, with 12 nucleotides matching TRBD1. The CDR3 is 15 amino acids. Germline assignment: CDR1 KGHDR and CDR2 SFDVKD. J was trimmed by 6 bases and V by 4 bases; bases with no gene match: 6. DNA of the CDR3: TGTGCCACCAGTGACTCGGGGACAGGGGGCTCCGAGCAGTACTTC. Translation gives CATSDSGTGGSEQYF.

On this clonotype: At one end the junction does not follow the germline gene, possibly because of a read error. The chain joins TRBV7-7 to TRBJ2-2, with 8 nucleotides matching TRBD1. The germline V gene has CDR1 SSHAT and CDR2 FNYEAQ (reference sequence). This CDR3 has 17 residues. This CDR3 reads CASSSNRDRIYTGELFF. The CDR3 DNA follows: TGTGCTAGCAGCTCAAACCGGGACAGGATATACACCGGGGAGCTGTTTTTT.

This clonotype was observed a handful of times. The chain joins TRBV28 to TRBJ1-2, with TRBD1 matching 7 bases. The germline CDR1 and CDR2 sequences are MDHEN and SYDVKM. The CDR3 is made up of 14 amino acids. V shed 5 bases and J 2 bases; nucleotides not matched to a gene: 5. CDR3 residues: CASSVPGGNYGYTF. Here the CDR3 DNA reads TGTGCCAGCAGTGTACCAGGGGGGAACTATGGCTACACCTTC.

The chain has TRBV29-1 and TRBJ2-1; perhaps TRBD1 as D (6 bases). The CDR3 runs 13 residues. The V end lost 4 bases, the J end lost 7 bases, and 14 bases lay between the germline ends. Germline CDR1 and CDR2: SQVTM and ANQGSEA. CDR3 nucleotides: TGCAGCGTTGTTAGGGGGTCTCTTAATGAGCAGTTCTTC. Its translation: CSVVRGSLNEQFF.

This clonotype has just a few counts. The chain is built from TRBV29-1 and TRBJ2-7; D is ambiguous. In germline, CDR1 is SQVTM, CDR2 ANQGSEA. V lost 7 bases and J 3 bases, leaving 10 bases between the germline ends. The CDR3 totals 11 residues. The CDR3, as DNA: TGCAGCGCCCGCTCGGGCTACGAGCAGTACTTC. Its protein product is CSARSGYEQYF.

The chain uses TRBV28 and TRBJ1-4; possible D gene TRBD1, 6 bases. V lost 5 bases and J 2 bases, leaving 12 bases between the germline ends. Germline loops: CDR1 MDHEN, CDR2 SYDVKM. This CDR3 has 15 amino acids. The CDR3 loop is CASSHRDVTNEKLFF. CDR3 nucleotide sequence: TGTGCCAGCAGTCACAGGGATGTGACTAATGAAAAACTGTTTTTT.

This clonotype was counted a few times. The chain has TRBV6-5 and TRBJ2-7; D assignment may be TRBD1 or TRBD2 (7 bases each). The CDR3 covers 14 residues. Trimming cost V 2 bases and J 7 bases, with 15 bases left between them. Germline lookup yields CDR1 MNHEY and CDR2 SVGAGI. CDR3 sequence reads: CASSYEGASGEQYF. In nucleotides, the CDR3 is TGTGCCAGCAGTTACGAGGGGGCTAGCGGAGAGCAGTACTTC.

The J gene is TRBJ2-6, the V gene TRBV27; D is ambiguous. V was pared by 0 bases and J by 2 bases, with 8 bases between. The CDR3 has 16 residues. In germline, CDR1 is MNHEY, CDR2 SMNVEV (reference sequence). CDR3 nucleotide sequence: TGTGCCAGCAGTTTATCGTCGGTCCCTGGGGCCAACGTCCTGACTTTC. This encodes CASSLSSVPGANVLTF. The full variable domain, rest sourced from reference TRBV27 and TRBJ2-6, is EAQVTQNPRYLITVTGKKLTVTCSQNMNHEYMSWYRQDPGLGLRQIYYSMNVEVTDKGDVPEGYKVSRKEKRNFPLILESPSPNQTSLYFCASSLSSVPGANVLTFGAGSRLTVL.

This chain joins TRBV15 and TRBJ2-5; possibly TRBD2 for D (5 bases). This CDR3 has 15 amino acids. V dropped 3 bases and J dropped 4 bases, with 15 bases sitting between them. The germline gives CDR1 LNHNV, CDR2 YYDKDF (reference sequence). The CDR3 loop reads CATSSFFLAGETQYF. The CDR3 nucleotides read TGTGCCACCAGCAGTTTCTTTCTAGCTGGAGAGACCCAGTACTTC.

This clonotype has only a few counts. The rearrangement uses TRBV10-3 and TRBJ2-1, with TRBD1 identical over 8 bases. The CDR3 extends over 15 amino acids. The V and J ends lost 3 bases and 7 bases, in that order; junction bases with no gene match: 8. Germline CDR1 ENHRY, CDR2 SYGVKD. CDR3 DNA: TGTGCCATCAGTGATCAAGGACAGGGTAGAAATGAGCAGTTCTTC. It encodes CAISDQGQGRNEQFF.

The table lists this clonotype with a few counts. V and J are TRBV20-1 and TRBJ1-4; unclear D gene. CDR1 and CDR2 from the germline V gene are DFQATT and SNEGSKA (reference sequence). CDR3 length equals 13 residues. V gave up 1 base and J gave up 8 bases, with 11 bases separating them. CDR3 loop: CSARGGMGEKLFF. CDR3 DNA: TGCAGTGCTAGAGGAGGGATGGGCGAAAAACTGTTTTTT.